This paragraph covers one TCR beta chain sequence. This clone's antigen is unknown. No quality values exist for individual bases; no much larger clone is one base distant. V is trimmed back by 7 bases and J by 0 bases, and the junction contains 8 bases that no gene match accounts for. The CDR3 numbers 15 residues from cysteine through phenylalanine. Only CDR3 DNA remains: 45 bases, in frame from the first base. The CDR1 and CDR2 encoded by the germline V gene are SNHLY and FYNNEI. This sample was included in a study of blood T cell repertoires in COVID-19 (dated by TCRdb to the early 2020s). The study in broad terms: Samples from collaborators originated in the United States, Italy and Spain and spanned both the acute and convalescent phases of COVID-19. The dataset comprised deeply sampled blood TCRbeta repertoires from subjects exposed to, actively infected with, or recovered from COVID-19. Nearly every sample came with metadata listing a de-identified subject ID, COVID-19 status, age in years and sex. The repertoires were released in a freely available public database intended as a resource for research on the immune response to SARS-CoV-2. The samples were drawn from two sources: the first 160 participants of the ongoing ImmuneRACE study, and 1,254 subjects contributed by 6 global collaborators. The prospective study material was composed of cDNA or gDNA derived from T cells, B-cell-depleted T cells, or PBMCs. HLA class I and class II types, where available, came from metadata supplied by the sample provider rather than from assay-based typing.

Overall results and qualifications from the work: The quantity of clinical and demographic metadata differed by source and by participant and was supplied without curation.

TCRbeta CDR3 regions were amplified from genomic DNA using the immunoSEQ Assay, a bias-controlled multiplex PCR. Per the source publication's procedure: The number of nucleated cells in each sample was estimated from the amplification of reference gene primers within the assay. To quantify the absolute abundance of each unique TCRbeta CDR3 rearrangement, sequence reads were collapsed and filtered. Productive Simpson clonality was computed per sample as the square root of Simpson's diversity index over productive rearrangements. In TCRdb, the immuneACCESS table is reduced to in-frame sequences with V and J assigned. These tables do not hold every clone; where another copy was compared, an unresolved V gene accounts for under half, and the others remain unexplained. V, J and clone size are taken as reported in that table, and D and trimming were inferred from the DNA itself. The sample includes about 46,000 clones, with 86% observed a single time. Approximately 3.1% of the sample goes to the ten largest clones.

Participants in the prospective study were enrolled through a virtual design, were aged about 18 to 100 years, and lived in roughly 24 United States geographic areas. Cohort assignment in the prospective study relied on participant-reported clinical history from a screening survey and a study questionnaire. For ImmuneRACE Cohort 3, a participant was defined as recovered based on two consecutive negative NP/OP PCR tests, clearance by a healthcare professional, or resolution of symptoms. Mobile phlebotomists in the prospective study collected whole blood, serum and a nasopharyngeal or oropharyngeal swab from every participant. Over a roughly two-month period, participants in the prospective study had the option of providing additional blood draws and questionnaires. Blood samples from the prospective study were shipped frozen or at room temperature prior to DNA extraction.

Sequenced: PBMCs or T cells enriched from blood (not recorded which). The TCR comes from a woman aged 45-65 years who had recovered from COVID-19. The receptor chain draws on TRBV2 and TRBJ2-5; 7 bases in the middle match TRBD1. The nucleotide sequence is given as TGTGCCAGCACCCAGACAGGGTTGGACCAAGAGACCCAGTACTTC. It specifies CASTQTGLDQETQYF.